One sample yielded the 5 T cell receptor beta chains listed below, sequenced in a study of blood T cell repertoires in COVID-19 (TCRdb year 2020). Library preparation was by the immunoSEQ multiplex PCR assay. Entries here come from immuneACCESS through TCRdb and include only in-frame sequences with V and J called. Some clones fail to appear in such tables; in the studies checked, an unresolved V gene covers under half of the shortfall, and the cause of the remainder is unknown. This sample has about 330,000 clones in its table, and more than 70% of those were observed once. 5.3% of the sample is in the top ten clones. The sequenced sample consisted of PBMCs or T cells enriched from blood (not recorded which). Every receptor here comes from a woman in her 30s who had recovered from COVID-19.

V gene TRBV25-1 combines with J gene TRBJ1-2; 12 bases are a match to TRBD1. Unmatched junction bases numbered 15, after V lost 8 bases and J lost 8 bases. The CDR3 is 16 residues long. CDR1 is MGHDK and CDR2 is SYGVNS in the germline V gene. The DNA of the CDR3 is TGTGCCAGCTCTCCGACCGGGACAGGGGGCCTCGGGGGCTACACCTTC. Its translation is CASSPTGTGGLGGYTF.

V gene TRBV6-2 or TRBV6-3 combines with J gene TRBJ1-5, with D uncertain. The V end was cut by 2 bases, the J end by 6 bases, with 8 bases between. From germline, CDR1 is MNHEY and CDR2 SVGEGT. The CDR3 is made up of 13 amino acids. The CDR3 DNA sequence: TGTGCCAGCAGTTACCTACTCCGTCAGCCCCAGCATTTT. Its translation is CASSYLLRQPQHF.

This chain connects TRBV5-5 to TRBJ1-6; D unresolved. The CDR3 runs 17 residues. The V gene's germline CDR1 is SGHKS and CDR2 YYEKEE (reference sequence). V was pared by 2 bases and J by 0 bases, with 12 bases between. CDR3 in DNA: TGTGCCAGCAGCTTCCGAACCCCGGGCTCCTATAATTCACCCCTCCACTTT. It translates to CASSFRTPGSYNSPLHF.

This clone occurred a few times. The V and J genes are TRBV28 and TRBJ1-1, with D maybe TRBD1 (5 bases). Germline V lookup: CDR1 MDHEN, CDR2 SYDVKM. V was cut by 7 bases and J by 11 bases, with 14 bases left in between. The CDR3 extends over 11 amino acids. CDR3 DNA sequence: TGTGCCAGCACAGGGCCGTTGGCGGCTTTCTTT. Translated, it gives CASTGPLAAFF.

The genes are TRBV7-9 and TRBJ2-3; TRBD2 might be the D (6 bases). Looked up from germline, CDR1 is SEHNR and CDR2 is FQNEAQ (reference sequence). The CDR3 is 13 residues long. Trimming removed 8 bases at V and 7 bases at J, with 16 bases between. The CDR3 sequence: CASGVAGLNTQYF. CDR3 in DNA: TGTGCCAGCGGGGTTGCGGGGTTGAATACGCAGTATTTT.